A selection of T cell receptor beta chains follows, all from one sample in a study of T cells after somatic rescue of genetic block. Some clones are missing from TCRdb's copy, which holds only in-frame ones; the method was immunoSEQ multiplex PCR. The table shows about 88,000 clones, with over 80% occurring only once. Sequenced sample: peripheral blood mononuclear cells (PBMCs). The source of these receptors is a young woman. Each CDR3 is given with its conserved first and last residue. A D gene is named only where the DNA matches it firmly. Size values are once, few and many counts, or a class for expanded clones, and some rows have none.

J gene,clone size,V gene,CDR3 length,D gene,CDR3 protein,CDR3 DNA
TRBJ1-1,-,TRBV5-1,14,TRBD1,CASSFRQGNTEAFF,TGCGCCAGCAGCTTCCGACAGGGGAACACTGAAGCTTTCTTT
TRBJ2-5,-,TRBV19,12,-,CASSSREETQYF,TGTGCCAGTAGTTCGAGGGAAGAGACCCAGTACTTC
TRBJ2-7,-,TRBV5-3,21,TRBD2,CARSSRWGGTSGRPTSYEQYF,TGTGCCAGAAGCTCCCGTTGGGGAGGGACTAGCGGGAGGCCTACCTCCTACGAGCAGTACTTC
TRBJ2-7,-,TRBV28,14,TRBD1,CASSLAGGGYEQYF,TGTGCCAGCAGTTTAGCAGGGGGCGGCTACGAGCAGTACTTC
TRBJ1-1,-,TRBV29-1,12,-,CSVGQMSTEAFF,TGCAGCGTTGGACAGATGAGCACTGAAGCTTTCTTT
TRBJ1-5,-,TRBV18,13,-,CATTREDNQPQHF,TGTGCCACGACAAGGGAAGACAATCAGCCCCAGCATTTT
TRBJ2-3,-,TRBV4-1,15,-,CASSQDYHGTDTQYF,TGCGCCAGCAGCCAAGATTATCATGGCACAGATACGCAGTATTTT
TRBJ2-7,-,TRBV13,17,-,CASSPRVDGSSSYEQYF,TGTGCCAGCAGCCCGCGCGTCGATGGTAGCAGTTCCTACGAGCAGTACTTC
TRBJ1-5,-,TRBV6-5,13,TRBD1,CASSSGGGQPQHF,TGTGCCAGCAGTTCAGGGGGAGGACAGCCTCAGCATTTT
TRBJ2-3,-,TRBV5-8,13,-,CASRSRVADTQYF,TGTGCCAGCAGGTCGAGGGTGGCAGATACGCAGTATTTT
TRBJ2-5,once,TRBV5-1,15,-,CASSLDGRTQETQYF,TGCGCCAGCAGCTTGGATGGCCGCACCCAAGAGACCCAGTACTTC
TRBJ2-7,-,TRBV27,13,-,CASRWHSSYEQYF,TGTGCCAGCAGATGGCACAGCTCCTACGAGCAGTACTTC
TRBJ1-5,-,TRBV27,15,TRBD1,CASSLDRVGNQPQHF,TGTGCCAGCAGTTTAGACAGGGTGGGCAATCAGCCCCAGCATTTT
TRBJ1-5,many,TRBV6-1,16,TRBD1,CASSEEGQGPYQPQHF,TGTGCCAGCAGTGAAGAGGGACAGGGCCCCTATCAGCCCCAGCATTTT
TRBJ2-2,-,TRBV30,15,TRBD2,CAWSWLAGVAGELFF,TGTGCCTGGAGTTGGTTAGCGGGAGTGGCCGGGGAGCTGTTTTTT
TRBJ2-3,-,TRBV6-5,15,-,CASKPRDSWSDTQYF,TGTGCCAGTAAGCCGCGGGACAGTTGGTCGGATACGCAGTATTTT
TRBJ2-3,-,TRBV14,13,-,CASSQARGNTQYF,TGTGCCAGCAGCCAGGCCAGGGGAAATACGCAGTATTTT
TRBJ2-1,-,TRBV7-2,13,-,CASSPGGVKEQFF,TGTGCCAGCAGCCCCGGAGGCGTCAAGGAGCAGTTCTTC
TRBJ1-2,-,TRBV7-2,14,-,CASIRRTTNYGYTF,TGTGCCAGCATTCGACGGACAACCAACTATGGCTACACCTTC
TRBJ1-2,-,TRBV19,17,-,CASSIRQIGRTNYGYTF,TGTGCCAGTAGTATAAGGCAGATTGGACGTACTAACTATGGCTACACCTTC
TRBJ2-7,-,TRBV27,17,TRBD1,CASSLFPRDRGGDEQYF,TGTGCCAGCAGTTTATTCCCACGGGACAGGGGTGGGGACGAGCAGTACTTC
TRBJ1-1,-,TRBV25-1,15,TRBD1,CASSEYGTENTEAFF,TGTGCCAGCAGTGAATACGGGACAGAGAACACTGAAGCTTTCTTT
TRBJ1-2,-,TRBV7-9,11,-,CASSDEPGYTF,TGTGCCAGCAGCGACGAACCTGGCTACACCTTC
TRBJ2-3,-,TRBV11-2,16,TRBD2,CASSRATSGRIDTQYF,TGTGCCAGCAGTCGAGCGACTAGCGGGAGAATAGATACGCAGTATTTT
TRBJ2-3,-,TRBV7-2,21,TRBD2,CASSLALRGSSSGGSVDTQYF,TGTGCCAGCAGCTTAGCGCTCCGAGGATCGTCTTCGGGCGGGAGCGTAGATACGCAGTATTTT
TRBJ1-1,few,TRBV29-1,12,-,CSFGQMKTEAFF,TGCAGCTTCGGACAGATGAAGACTGAAGCTTTCTTT
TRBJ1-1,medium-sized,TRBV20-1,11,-,CSVNRDTEAFF,TGCAGTGTTAACAGGGACACTGAAGCTTTCTTT
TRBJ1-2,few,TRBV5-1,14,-,CASSPGGGGNGYTF,TGCGCCAGCAGCCCAGGAGGTGGGGGGAATGGCTACACCTTC
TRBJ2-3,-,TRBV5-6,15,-,CASSLDQGSTDTQYF,TGTGCCAGCAGCTTGGATCAGGGGAGCACAGATACGCAGTATTTT
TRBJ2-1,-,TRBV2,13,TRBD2,CASMEGGWDEQFF,TGTGCCAGCATGGAGGGAGGGTGGGATGAGCAGTTCTTC
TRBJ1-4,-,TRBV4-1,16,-,CASSHPPGPLQLKYFF,TGCGCCAGCAGCCATCCCCCGGGACCGCTACAACTGAAGTATTTTTTT
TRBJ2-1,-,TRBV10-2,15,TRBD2,CASSESRLAGDEQFF,TGCGCCAGCAGTGAGTCCAGACTAGCGGGAGATGAGCAGTTCTTC
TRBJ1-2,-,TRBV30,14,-,CAWGPSSWGYGYTF,TGTGCCTGGGGGCCCTCATCCTGGGGCTATGGCTACACCTTC